This T cell receptor (beta chain) was sequenced in a study of blood T cell repertoires in COVID-19. Study at large: Samples taken during acute and convalescent COVID-19 were collected in the United States, Italy and Spain. Sources were T cells, B-cell-depleted T cells, or PBMCs; the material itself was cDNA or gDNA.

CDR1 and CDR2 from the germline V gene are LNHDA and SQIVND (reference sequence). The CDR3 consists of 14 residues. J gave up 7 bases and V 0 bases, and 4 bases lay outside the gene matches. Original processing methods: Estimates of nucleated cell counts were drawn from the amplification of reference gene primers. Profiling relied on immunoSEQ multiplex PCR, and the TCRdb table lists in-frame clones only, not all of them. The V and J calls and clone size were taken over from that table, and D and trimming were inferred from the DNA. This sample has 250,000 or so clones, with about 88% found just once.

This TCR derives from a middle-aged woman who had recovered from COVID-19. V is TRBV19 and J is TRBJ2-5; 8 nucleotides line up with TRBD2. The sample consisted of peripheral blood. CDR3 amino acids: CASSIEGREGTQYF. CDR3 in DNA: TGTGCCAGTAGTATAGAGGGACGGGAGGGGACCCAGTACTTC.